This T cell receptor (beta chain) is drawn from a study of shared clonotypes between healthy human individuals. Study-level points and caveats: Estimated richness values were generally larger in naive subsets than in memory subsets.

TCRdb's copy holds only in-frame clones and misses some; the assay was immunoSEQ multiplex PCR. The table has roughly 1,800,000 clones, approximately 94% seen once. Of note for this clone: Its matching antigen is unknown.

The CDR3 runs to 15 residues. In germline, CDR1 is SGHAT, CDR2 FQNNGV. Between the trimmed V and J ends, which lost 5 bases and 1 base, there was a span of 13 bases. The naive CD8 population came from CD45RO-negative cells selected for CCR7, without terminally differentiated effector memory CD45RA+ cells. V and J are TRBV11-2 and TRBJ2-3; D tentatively reads TRBD1 or TRBD2 (5 bases each). Material for sequencing was naive CD8+ T cells sorted from blood. This sequence originates from a man aged 18 to 30 in good health. The CDR3 region is CASSPRVSGTDTQYF. The CDR3 bases are TGTGCCAGCAGCCCCAGGGTTAGCGGCACAGATACGCAGTATTTT. The whole variable domain, remainder taken from reference TRBV11-2 and TRBJ2-3, is EAGVAQSPRYKIIEKRQSVAFWCNPISGHATLYWYQQILGQGPKLLIQFQNNGVVDDSQLPKDRFSAERLKGVDSTLKIQPAKLEDSAVYLCASSPRVSGTDTQYFGPGTRLTVL.